Presented here are 30 T cell receptor beta chains from one specimen sequenced in a study of blood T cell repertoires in COVID-19. Some clones are missing from TCRdb's copy, which holds only in-frame ones; the method was immunoSEQ multiplex PCR. Here the sample spans 35,000 to 50,000 clones, approximately 83% being singletons. The sample consisted of peripheral blood. These receptor sequences come from a human donor with acute or convalescent COVID-19. The donor label of this sample is uncertain.

The chain uses TRBV6-2 or TRBV6-3 and TRBJ2-1; 7 bases line up with TRBD2. The V segment lost 4 bases and the J segment 5 bases; nucleotides outside the gene matches: 2. This CDR3 spans 13 amino acids. Germline lookup yields CDR1 MNHEY and CDR2 SVGEGT. The chain's CDR3 is CASSFRGDNEQFF. In nucleotides, the CDR3 is TGTGCCAGCAGTTTTCGGGGGGACAATGAGCAGTTCTTC.

This clone was seen a handful of times. V and J are TRBV3-1 (or the pseudogene TRBV3-2) and TRBJ1-1; D perhaps matches TRBD1 (6 bases). There are 14 residues in the CDR3. V lost 4 bases, J lost 2 bases, and 11 bases lay in between. Germline CDR1 and CDR2: LGHDT and YNNKEL (reference sequence). CDR3 nucleotide sequence: TGTGCCAGCAGCCGGACAGCTCTAAACACTGAAGCTTTCTTT. It encodes CASSRTALNTEAFF.

The chain employs TRBV28 and TRBJ1-1; D may be TRBD1 (6 bases). This CDR3 comprises 15 residues. V lost 6 bases, J lost 1 base, and 15 bases lay in between. CDR1 MDHEN and CDR2 SYDVKM come from the germline V gene. CDR3 sequence reads: CASRPSGGQNTEAFF. The DNA of the CDR3 is TGTGCCAGCAGGCCGTCGGGGGGACAGAACACTGAAGCTTTCTTT.

V is TRBV28 and J is TRBJ2-4; 8 bases are a match to TRBD1. There are 18 residues in the CDR3. Per germline, CDR1 MDHEN and CDR2 SYDVKM. J gave up 4 bases and V 3 bases, and 14 bases lay outside the gene matches. The CDR3 is CASSLFPRDRTKKNIQYF. The DNA for the CDR3 is TGTGCCAGCAGTTTGTTCCCCCGGGACAGGACAAAGAAAAACATTCAGTACTTC.

The V call is TRBV28, the J call TRBJ2-7; TRBD1 matches 7 bases. Germline lookup yields CDR1 MDHEN and CDR2 SYDVKM. The CDR3 is 13 residues long. The ends lost 5 bases at V and 5 bases at J; junction bases unmatched: 6. The CDR3 sequence is CASSPGQAHEQYF. The CDR3 coding sequence is TGTGCCAGCAGTCCCGGACAGGCCCACGAGCAGTACTTC.

V gene TRBV14 combines with J gene TRBJ2-2, with TRBD1 matching over 9 bases. The V gene's germline CDR1 is SGHDN and CDR2 FVKESK. This CDR3 spans 16 amino acids. The ends lost 1 base at V and 4 bases at J; junction bases unmatched: 4. CDR3 residues: CASSQGDRVLTGELFF. The CDR3 DNA sequence: TGTGCCAGCAGCCAAGGGGACAGGGTCCTCACCGGGGAGCTGTTTTTT.

This chain connects TRBV11-3 to TRBJ2-2; 9 bases map to TRBD2. Germline lookup yields CDR1 SGHNT and CDR2 YENEEA. J was trimmed by 5 bases and V by 9 bases; bases with no gene match: 13. The CDR3 extends over 16 amino acids. Here the CDR3 reads CASMTRGGARTGELFF. DNA of the CDR3: TGTGCCAGTATGACTCGCGGGGGGGCCAGGACCGGGGAGCTGTTTTTT.

The chain joins TRBV7-8 to TRBJ2-2; 8 bases line up with TRBD1. This CDR3 contains 16 residues. J lost 5 bases, V lost 5 bases, and 10 bases had no gene match. Looked up from germline, CDR1 is SGHVS and CDR2 is FQNEAQ. The CDR3 coding sequence is TGTGCCAGCAGCGTCGGGACAGGTGGTCGGACCGGGGAGCTGTTTTTT. It yields the protein CASSVGTGGRTGELFF.

The chain couples TRBV10-1 to TRBJ2-7, with TRBD2 identical over 12 bases. J lost 5 bases, V lost 2 bases, and 7 bases had no gene match. The length of the CDR3 is 16 residues. Germline loops: CDR1 WNHNN, CDR2 SYGVQD (reference sequence). The CDR3 nucleotides read TGCGCCAGCAGTGAGCTCCCGACTAGCGGGAGAGACGAGCAGTACTTC. Translating gives CASSELPTSGRDEQYF.

The genes are TRBV2 and TRBJ2-7; 7 bases align to TRBD2. With V trimmed by 10 bases and J by 5 bases, 11 bases remained unmatched. This CDR3 has 13 amino acids. Germline V gives CDR1 SNHLY, CDR2 FYNNEI. As DNA, the CDR3 is TGTGCCACCCAAGGGAGGGATTACAACGAGCAGTACTTC. This sequence encodes CATQGRDYNEQYF.

The chain carries TRBV3-1 (or the pseudogene TRBV3-2) and TRBJ2-1; TRBD1 matches 9 bases. The V gene's germline CDR1 is LGHDT and CDR2 YNNKEL (reference sequence). With 4 bases clipped from V and 4 bases from J, the junction kept 2 bases outside the gene matches. The CDR3 has 14 residues. The CDR3 nucleotides read TGTGCCAGCAGCCGGGACAGGGCATACAATGAGCAGTTCTTC. Its protein product is CASSRDRAYNEQFF.

The chain combines TRBV3-1 (or the pseudogene TRBV3-2) with TRBJ2-3; D possibly corresponds to TRBD2 (5 bases). V lost 1 base and J 2 bases, leaving 7 bases between the germline ends. The germline V gene encodes CDR1 LGHDT and CDR2 YNNKEL (reference sequence). CDR3 length: 14 residues. The CDR3 nucleotides are TGTGCCAGCAGCCAAGGGAGGCCCACAGATACGCAGTATTTT. This codes for CASSQGRPTDTQYF.

V usage is TRBV3-1 (or the pseudogene TRBV3-2) and J usage is TRBJ2-7, with D perhaps TRBD1 (6 bases). This CDR3 has 15 residues. CDR1 and CDR2 from the germline V gene are LGHDT and YNNKEL (reference sequence). Deletions cut 0 bases from V and 3 bases from J, with 12 bases between. CDR3 residues: CASSQDLRTVYEQYF. DNA for the CDR3: TGTGCCAGCAGCCAAGATCTAAGGACAGTCTACGAGCAGTACTTC.

V is TRBV6-5 and J is TRBJ1-2, with 12 bases aligning to TRBD1. J was trimmed by 7 bases and V by 6 bases; bases with no gene match: 3. Germline CDR1 reads MNHEY; CDR2 reads SVGAGI. The CDR3 has 13 residues. The CDR3 region is CASRGTGGFGYTF. The CDR3 DNA is TGTGCCAGCAGGGGGACAGGGGGCTTTGGCTACACCTTC.

The rearrangement links TRBV7-9 to TRBJ1-6; maybe TRBD1 (5 bases). The CDR3 runs to 14 residues. Germline CDR1 SEHNR, CDR2 FQNEAQ (reference sequence). Trimming removed 5 bases at V and 6 bases at J, with 11 bases between. CDR3 protein: CASSPGGGNSPLHF. The CDR3, as DNA: TGTGCCAGCAGCCCGGGGGGAGGTAATTCACCCCTCCACTTT.

The chain is built from TRBV9 and TRBJ2-2, with 8 bases matching TRBD1. The CDR3 runs to 18 residues. The J segment lost 0 bases and the V segment lost 3 bases, leaving 10 bases of the junction unmatched. The germline V gene encodes CDR1 SGDLS and CDR2 YYNGEE. Here the CDR3 DNA reads TGTGCCAGCAGCGCCCTAATTACAGGGGGACCGAACACCGGGGAGCTGTTTTTT. Translation: CASSALITGGPNTGELFF.

The rearrangement links TRBV20-1 to TRBJ2-5; D may be TRBD1 (5 bases). This CDR3 has 11 amino acids. V was clipped by 8 bases and J by 5 bases, with 12 bases between them. The germline V gene has CDR1 DFQATT and CDR2 SNEGSKA (reference sequence). The CDR3 is CSSGFRETQYF. The CDR3 DNA reads as TGCAGTTCAGGGTTCCGGGAGACCCAGTACTTC.

This clone was observed a few times. The V call is TRBV28, the J call TRBJ2-7, with TRBD2 as a possible D gene (5 bases). The CDR3 sequence is 14 residues long. From germline, CDR1 is MDHEN and CDR2 SYDVKM. V lost 4 bases and J lost 2, with 12 bases in between. CDR3 sequence reads: CASSSGIRTYEQYF. DNA of the CDR3: TGTGCCAGCAGTTCGGGGATCAGGACCTACGAGCAGTACTTC.

This chain uses TRBV7-2 with TRBJ1-6; D gene unclear. The V gene lost 3 bases and the J gene lost 4 bases, with 7 bases spanning the gap. Germline lookup yields CDR1 SGHTA and CDR2 FQGNSA. This CDR3 spans 14 amino acids. The CDR3 loop reads CASSFEPYNSPLHF. CDR3 coding DNA: TGTGCCAGCAGCTTTGAGCCTTATAATTCACCCCTCCACTTT. Supplemented by reference TRBV7-2 and TRBJ1-6, the full variable domain reads GAGVSQSPSNKVTEKGKDVELRCDPISGHTALYWYRQSLGQGLEFLIYFQGNSAPDKSGLPSDRFSAERTGGSVSTLTIQRTQQEDSAVYLCASSFEPYNSPLHFGNGTRLTVT.

The rearrangement uses TRBV6-5 and TRBJ2-7; perhaps TRBD1 as D (6 bases). Between the trimmed V and J ends, which lost 6 bases and 3 bases, there was a span of 6 bases. The germline gives CDR1 MNHEY, CDR2 SVGAGI. The CDR3 runs 11 residues. This CDR3 is CASRDSYEQYF. For the CDR3, the DNA is TGTGCCAGCAGGGACAGCTACGAGCAGTACTTC.

The V and J genes are TRBV24-1 and TRBJ2-1, with D possibly being TRBD2 (6 bases). Per the germline V gene, CDR1 is KGHDR and CDR2 is SFDVKD. CDR3 length equals 13 residues. V shed 9 bases and J shed 5 bases, with 13 bases lying between them. CDR3 sequence: CATGGTVDNEQFF. As DNA, the CDR3 is TGTGCCACCGGTGGGACTGTGGACAATGAGCAGTTCTTC.

This sequence joins TRBV5-6 and TRBJ2-7; D is possibly TRBD2 (6 bases). The V end lost 2 bases, the J end lost 1 base, and 16 bases lay between the germline ends. The CDR3 spans 16 residues. CDR1 is SGHDT and CDR2 is YYEEEE in the germline V gene. The CDR3 reads CASSLLGSSESYEQYF. CDR3 DNA sequence: TGTGCCAGCAGCTTATTAGGGTCTAGCGAGTCCTACGAGCAGTACTTC.

The chain uses TRBV5-5 and TRBJ2-1; 9 bases map to TRBD1. The germline gives CDR1 SGHKS, CDR2 YYEKEE (reference sequence). V trimming: 6 bases; J trimming: 9 bases; junction bases outside the gene matches: 10. CDR3 length equals 14 residues. The CDR3, as DNA: TGTGCCAGCATACAACAGGGGGCCAGGGTTGAGCAGTTCTTC. Its protein is CASIQQGARVEQFF.

The J gene is TRBJ1-2, the V gene TRBV3-1 (or the pseudogene TRBV3-2); unclear D gene. Germline values: CDR1 LGHDT, CDR2 YNNKEL (reference sequence). Trimming cost V 3 bases and J 2 bases, with 19 bases left between them. The CDR3 is 17 residues long. CDR3: CASSHWEIRYQNYGYTF. The CDR3 DNA reads TGTGCCAGCAGCCACTGGGAGATAAGGTATCAGAACTATGGCTACACCTTC.

V usage is TRBV29-1 and J usage is TRBJ2-1, with 8 bases identical to TRBD2. This CDR3 comprises 15 residues. Germline assignment: CDR1 SQVTM and CDR2 ANQGSEA. V lost 6 bases to trimming and J lost 8 bases; unmatched junction nucleotides: 15. DNA of the CDR3: TGCAGCGTAGGGCGGCTCGCCGGGGGGGGTGATGAGCAGTTCTTC. It translates to CSVGRLAGGGDEQFF.

This clone was seen only a few times. V usage is TRBV19 and J usage is TRBJ2-7; tentative D call: TRBD2 (7 bases). CDR3 length equals 14 residues. Per the germline V gene, CDR1 is LNHDA and CDR2 is SQIVND (reference sequence). The V end was cut by 9 bases, the J end by 0 bases, with 15 bases between. The CDR3 reads CASKQGGNSYEQYF. Written as DNA, the CDR3 is TGTGCCAGCAAACAGGGAGGGAACTCCTACGAGCAGTACTTC.

The rearrangement links TRBV30 to TRBJ1-1, with 7 bases that match TRBD1. CDR1 and CDR2 (germline): GTSNPN, SVGIG (reference sequence). The CDR3 is made up of 13 amino acids. V trimming: 3 bases; J trimming: 3 bases; junction bases outside the gene matches: 4. The CDR3 DNA reads as TGTGCCTGGAGGGACAGGCCGGACACTGAAGCTTTCTTT. This gives the protein CAWRDRPDTEAFF.

The chain couples TRBV5-1 to TRBJ2-7; 8 bases fit TRBD2. The CDR3 sequence is 16 residues long. Germline loops: CDR1 SGHRS, CDR2 YFSETQ. Losses at the gene ends were 0 bases for V and 3 bases for J; bases not matched to a gene: 8. The CDR3 DNA sequence: TGCGCCAGCAGCTTGGGGGTCGCGGGAGGTGACTACGAGCAGTACTTC. Translation gives CASSLGVAGGDYEQYF.

V gene TRBV11-2 combines with J gene TRBJ2-2; perhaps TRBD1 as D (5 bases). CDR3 size: 15 residues. The V end lost 6 bases, the J end lost 5 bases, and 16 bases lay between the germline ends. The V gene's germline CDR1 is SGHAT and CDR2 FQNNGV. CDR3 amino acids: CASSPIKGWTGELFF. The CDR3 bases are TGTGCCAGCAGTCCCATTAAGGGGTGGACCGGGGAGCTGTTTTTT.

The chain carries TRBV7-9 and TRBJ2-7, with D possibly being TRBD1 (6 bases). This CDR3 has 12 residues. CDR1 SEHNR and CDR2 FQNEAQ come from the germline V gene (reference sequence). With 3 bases removed from V and 3 bases from J, the gap between germline ends came to 6 bases. The chain's CDR3 is CASSLTGYEQYF. CDR3 nucleotides: TGTGCCAGCAGCTTGACAGGCTACGAGCAGTACTTC.